These T cell receptor beta chains were read from a single sample in a study of cytomegalovirus exposure and HLA in healthy donors. Clones were read by immunoSEQ multiplex PCR, and TCRdb kept only the in-frame ones, dropping some. This table has 100,000 or so clones, roughly nine tenths appearing once. The sequenced sample consisted of PBMCs. Every receptor here comes from a young woman in good health and CMV-seropositive. CDR3s include the opening cysteine and the closing phenylalanine or tryptophan.

J | V | CDR3
TRBJ2-7 | TRBV27 | CASSPSSYYEQYF
TRBJ2-5 | TRBV5-4 | CASSSQETQYF
TRBJ2-1 | TRBV5-4 | CASSHQRGASYNEQFF
TRBJ2-7 | TRBV19 | CASSIGGGSYEQYF
TRBJ1-1 | TRBV28 | CASSPRTEAFF
TRBJ2-1 | TRBV5-1 | CASRETSSGRYNNEQFF
TRBJ2-7 | TRBV5-1 | CASSPMTGEAYEQYF
TRBJ2-5 | TRBV5-1 | CASSLESGRETQYF
TRBJ1-5 | TRBV6-6 | CASSLLGSNQPQHF
TRBJ1-2 | TRBV14 | CASSQDYSRGGYTF
TRBJ1-5 | TRBV6-6 | CASSPNGGQPQHF
TRBJ1-6 | TRBV11-2 | CASSFFQGGNSPLHF
TRBJ2-7 | TRBV9 | CASSGPTPGGEQYF
- | TRBV12-2 | CASRLKVPTDVAGNEQYF
TRBJ1-1 | TRBV5-1 | CASSRQGSSTEAFF
TRBJ2-1 | TRBV20-1 | CSASTNEQFF
TRBJ2-6 | TRBV9 | CASSVTGDSGANVLTF
TRBJ1-1 | TRBV2 | CASSEGGGNTEAFF
TRBJ1-2 | TRBV6-1 | CASSEYSKAWGYTF
TRBJ1-2 | TRBV27 | CASSFDGALGYTF
TRBJ2-7 | TRBV28 | CASSLRLAGDEQYF
TRBJ2-1 | TRBV6-5 | CASGSVDSAYNEQFF
TRBJ2-1 | TRBV27 | CASSLTAGALYEQFF
TRBJ1-6 | TRBV21-1 | CASSKVETYNSPLHF